The clone carrying this T cell receptor (beta chain) was counted at least ten times. Its antigen remains unidentified. The sample is drawn from a study of CD8 T cells in ankylosing spondylitis. Study-wide points: It appeared that ankylosing spondylitis blood was characterized by a TCR beta motif of roughly 8 highly homologous variants. Clones linked to disease were reported to show significant enrichment in matched ankylosing spondylitis synovial fluid. Past research had described some motif variants in reactive arthritis synovial fluid and blood.

The CDR3 runs 13 residues. V was cut by 0 bases and J by 10 bases, with 13 bases left in between. The V gene's germline CDR1 is SQVTM and CDR2 ANQGSEA. TCRdb re-analysed the 5' RACE reads in MiXCR, keeping a single row per CDR3 protein. In the table there are 230,000 or so distinct CDR3 sequences, 15% to 20% of which are singletons. The sample taken for sequencing was blood, either unsorted or a sorted T cell fraction (not recorded which). This sequence was found in a male donor with ankylosing spondylitis or in good health (not recorded which). The chain couples TRBV29-1 to TRBJ2-1, with D tentatively TRBD2 (6 bases). The CDR3 sequence is CSVEDRGLLEQFF. Here the CDR3 DNA reads TGCAGCGTTGAAGATAGGGGACTCCTCGAGCAGTTCTTC.